This T cell receptor (beta chain) comes out of a study of cytomegalovirus exposure and HLA in healthy donors. Study-wide results and caveats: Analyses of presence and absence presupposed an approximately uniform sequencing depth across donors. Fewer than 20,000 TCR beta sequences were associated with HLA alleles at 0.05 false discovery rate in a later analysis.

Trimming removed 7 bases at V and 3 bases at J, with 21 bases between. This CDR3 has 16 amino acids. The germline gives CDR1 MDHEN, CDR2 SYDVKM. Researchers ran the PCR with 60 Vbeta and 13 Jbeta primers. Profiling relied on immunoSEQ multiplex PCR, and the TCRdb table lists in-frame clones only, not all of them. The sample yields 75,000 to 95,000 clones, roughly 63% seen once. Comments on this clone: Its antigen is unknown.

The V and J genes are TRBV28 and TRBJ1-1, with D hard to call. This receptor was obtained from a woman aged 45-65 years in good health and CMV-seropositive. The specimen sequenced was PBMCs. The CDR3 is CASTNAGKGRDTEAFF. The CDR3 DNA reads as TGTGCCAGCACAAACGCGGGGAAGGGAAGGGACACTGAAGCTTTCTTT.